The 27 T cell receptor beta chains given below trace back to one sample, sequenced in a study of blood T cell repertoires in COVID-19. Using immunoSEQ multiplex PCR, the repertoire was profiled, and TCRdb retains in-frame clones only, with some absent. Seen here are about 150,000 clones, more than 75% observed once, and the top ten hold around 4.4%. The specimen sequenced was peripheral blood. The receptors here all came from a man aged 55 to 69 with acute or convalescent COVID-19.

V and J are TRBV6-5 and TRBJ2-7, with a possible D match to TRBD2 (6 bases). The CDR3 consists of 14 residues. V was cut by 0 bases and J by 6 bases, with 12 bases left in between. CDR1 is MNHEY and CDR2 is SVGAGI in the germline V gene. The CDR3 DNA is TGTGCCAGCAGTTACTCCCGGGAGTCCCTCGAGCAGTACTTC. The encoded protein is CASSYSRESLEQYF.

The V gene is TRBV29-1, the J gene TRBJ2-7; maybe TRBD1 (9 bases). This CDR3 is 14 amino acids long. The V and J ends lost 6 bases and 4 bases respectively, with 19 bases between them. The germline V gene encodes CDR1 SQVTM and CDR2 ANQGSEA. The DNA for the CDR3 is TGCAGCGTCCGGGGGGGGACAGGGTCGTACGAGCAGTACTTC. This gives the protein CSVRGGTGSYEQYF.

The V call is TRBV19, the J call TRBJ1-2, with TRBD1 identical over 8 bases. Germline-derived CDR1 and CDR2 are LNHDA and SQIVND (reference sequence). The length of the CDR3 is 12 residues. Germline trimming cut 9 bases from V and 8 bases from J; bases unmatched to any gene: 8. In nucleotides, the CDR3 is TGTGCCAGCTGGACAGGGCGTGGAGGCTACACCTTC. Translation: CASWTGRGGYTF.

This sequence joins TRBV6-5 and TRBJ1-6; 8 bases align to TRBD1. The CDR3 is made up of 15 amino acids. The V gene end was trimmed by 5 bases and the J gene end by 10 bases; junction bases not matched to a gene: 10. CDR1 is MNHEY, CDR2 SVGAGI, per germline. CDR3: CASSRRTGRESPLHF. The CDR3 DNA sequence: TGTGCCAGCAGTAGACGGACAGGGAGGGAATCACCCCTCCACTTT.

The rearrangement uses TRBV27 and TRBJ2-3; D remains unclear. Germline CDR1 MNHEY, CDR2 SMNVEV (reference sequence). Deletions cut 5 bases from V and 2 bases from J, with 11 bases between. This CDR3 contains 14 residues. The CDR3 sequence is CASSGYPYTDTQYF. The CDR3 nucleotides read TGTGCCAGCAGTGGTTACCCCTACACAGATACGCAGTATTTT.

The CDR3 protein is CATSASGGYGYTF. The CDR3 DNA sequence: TGTGCCACCAGTGCCTCTGGCGGCTATGGCTACACCTTC. V usage is TRBV24-1 and J usage is TRBJ1-2; D not certain. The CDR3 has 13 amino acids. Germline CDR1 and CDR2: KGHDR and SFDVKD. V was pared by 5 bases and J by 4 bases, with 10 bases between.

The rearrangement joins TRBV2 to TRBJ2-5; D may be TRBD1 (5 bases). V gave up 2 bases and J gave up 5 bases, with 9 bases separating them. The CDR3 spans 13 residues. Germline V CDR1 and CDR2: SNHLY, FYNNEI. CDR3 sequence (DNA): TGTGCCAGCAGTGAATGGGGCTGGGAGACCCAGTACTTC. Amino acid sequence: CASSEWGWETQYF.

In DNA form, the CDR3 reads TGCGCCAGCAGCTTGATGCAGGAAGAGACCCAGTACTTC. It specifies CASSLMQEETQYF. V gene TRBV5-1 combines with J gene TRBJ2-5; no reliable D call. CDR1 SGHRS and CDR2 YFSETQ come from the germline V gene. Trimming shortened V by 1 base and J by 3 bases, and 7 bases separated the two germline ends. The CDR3 is 13 residues long.

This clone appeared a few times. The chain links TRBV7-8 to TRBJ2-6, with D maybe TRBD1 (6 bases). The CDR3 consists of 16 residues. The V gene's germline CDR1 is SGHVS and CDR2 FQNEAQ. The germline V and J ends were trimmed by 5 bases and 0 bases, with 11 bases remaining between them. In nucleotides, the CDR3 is TGTGCCAGCAGCCCAATGGGGGCCTCTGGGGCCAACGTCCTGACTTTC. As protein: CASSPMGASGANVLTF.

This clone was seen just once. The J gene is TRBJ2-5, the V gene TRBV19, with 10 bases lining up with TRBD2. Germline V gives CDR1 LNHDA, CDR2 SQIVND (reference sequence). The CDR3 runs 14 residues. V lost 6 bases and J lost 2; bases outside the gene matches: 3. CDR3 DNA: TGTGCCAGTAGGGGGACTAGCGCTCAAGAGACCCAGTACTTC. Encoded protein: CASRGTSAQETQYF.

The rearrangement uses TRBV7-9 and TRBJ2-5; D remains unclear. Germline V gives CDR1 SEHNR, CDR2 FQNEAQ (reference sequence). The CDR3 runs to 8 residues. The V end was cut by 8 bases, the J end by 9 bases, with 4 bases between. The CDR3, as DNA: TGTGCCAGCCCGGCCCAGTACTTC. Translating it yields CASPAQYF.

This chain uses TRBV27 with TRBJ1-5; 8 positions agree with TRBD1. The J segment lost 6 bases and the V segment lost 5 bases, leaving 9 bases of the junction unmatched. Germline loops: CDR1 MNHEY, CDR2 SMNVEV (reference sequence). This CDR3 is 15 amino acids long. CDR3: CASSIGTGGGQPQHF. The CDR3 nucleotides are TGTGCCAGCAGTATAGGGACAGGTGGGGGTCAGCCCCAGCATTTT.

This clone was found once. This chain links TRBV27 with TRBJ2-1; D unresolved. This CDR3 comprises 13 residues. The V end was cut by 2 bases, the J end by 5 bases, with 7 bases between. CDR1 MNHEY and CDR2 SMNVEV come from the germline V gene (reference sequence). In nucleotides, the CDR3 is TGTGCCAGCAGTTTACACAGAAACAATGAGCAGTTCTTC. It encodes CASSLHRNNEQFF.

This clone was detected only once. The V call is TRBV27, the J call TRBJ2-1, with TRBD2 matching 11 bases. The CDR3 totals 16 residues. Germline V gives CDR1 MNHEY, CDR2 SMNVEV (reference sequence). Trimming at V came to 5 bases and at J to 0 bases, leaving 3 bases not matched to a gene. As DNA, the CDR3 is TGTGCCAGCAGTCGACTAGCGGGGTCCTCCTACAATGAGCAGTTCTTC. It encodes CASSRLAGSSYNEQFF.

CDR3 sequence: CATSTQTGLYYGYTF. In DNA form, the CDR3 reads TGTGCCACCAGCACCCAGACAGGTCTTTACTATGGCTACACCTTC. The genes are TRBV15 and TRBJ1-2, with D maybe TRBD1 (6 bases). V gave up 4 bases and J gave up 3 bases, with 15 bases separating them. CDR3 length equals 15 residues. Germline V lookup: CDR1 LNHNV, CDR2 YYDKDF (reference sequence).

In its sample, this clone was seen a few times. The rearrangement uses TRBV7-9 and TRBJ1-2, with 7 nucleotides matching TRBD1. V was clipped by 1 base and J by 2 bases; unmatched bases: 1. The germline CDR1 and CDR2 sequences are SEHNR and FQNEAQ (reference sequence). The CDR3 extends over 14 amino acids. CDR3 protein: CASSLVQGNYGYTF. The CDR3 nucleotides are TGTGCCAGCAGCTTAGTACAGGGGAACTATGGCTACACCTTC.

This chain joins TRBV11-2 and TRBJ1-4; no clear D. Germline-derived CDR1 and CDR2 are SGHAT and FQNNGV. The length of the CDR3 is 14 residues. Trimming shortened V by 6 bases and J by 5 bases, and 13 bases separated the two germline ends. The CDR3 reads CASREEGGNEKLFF. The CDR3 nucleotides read TGTGCCAGCAGAGAGGAGGGTGGGAATGAAAAACTGTTTTTT.

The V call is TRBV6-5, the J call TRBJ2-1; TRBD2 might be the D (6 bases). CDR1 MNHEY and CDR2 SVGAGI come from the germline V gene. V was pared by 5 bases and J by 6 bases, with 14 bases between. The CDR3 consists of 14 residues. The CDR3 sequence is CASSRRAEGNEQFF. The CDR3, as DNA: TGTGCCAGCAGTCGGAGGGCCGAGGGCAATGAGCAGTTCTTC.

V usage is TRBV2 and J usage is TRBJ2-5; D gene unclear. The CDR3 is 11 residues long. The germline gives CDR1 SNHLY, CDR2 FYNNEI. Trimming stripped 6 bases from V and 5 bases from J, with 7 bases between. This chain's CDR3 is CASSPRETQYF. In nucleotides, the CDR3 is TGTGCCAGCAGCCCTCGGGAGACCCAGTACTTC. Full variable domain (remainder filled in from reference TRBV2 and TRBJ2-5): EPEVTQTPSHQVTQMGQEVILRCVPISNHLYFYWYRQILGQKVEFLVSFYNNEISEKSEIFDDQFSVERPDGSNFTLKIRSTKLEDSAMYFCASSPRETQYFGPGTRLLVL.

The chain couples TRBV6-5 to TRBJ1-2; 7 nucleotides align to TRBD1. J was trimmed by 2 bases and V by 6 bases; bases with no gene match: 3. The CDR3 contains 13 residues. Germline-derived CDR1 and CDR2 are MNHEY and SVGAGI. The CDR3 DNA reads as TGTGCCAGCAGAGGGGGACAGAACTATGGCTACACCTTC. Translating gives CASRGGQNYGYTF.

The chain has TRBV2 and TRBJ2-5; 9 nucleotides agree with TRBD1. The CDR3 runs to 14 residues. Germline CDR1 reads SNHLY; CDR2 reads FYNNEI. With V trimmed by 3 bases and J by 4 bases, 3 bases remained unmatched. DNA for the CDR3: TGTGCCAGCAGTGATGTACAGGGGGCAGAGACCCAGTACTTC. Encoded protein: CASSDVQGAETQYF.

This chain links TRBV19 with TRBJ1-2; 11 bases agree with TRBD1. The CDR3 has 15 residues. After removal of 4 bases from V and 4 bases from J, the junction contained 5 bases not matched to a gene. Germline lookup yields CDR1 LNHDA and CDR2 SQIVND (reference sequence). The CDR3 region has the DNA TGTGCCAGTAGTAGGGACAGGGGGGCTCCCTATGGCTACACCTTC. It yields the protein CASSRDRGAPYGYTF.

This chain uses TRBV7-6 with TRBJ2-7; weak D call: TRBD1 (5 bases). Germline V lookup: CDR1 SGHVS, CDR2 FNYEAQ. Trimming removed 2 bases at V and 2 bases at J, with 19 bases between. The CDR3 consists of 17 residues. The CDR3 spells CASSLPHIGRATYEQYF. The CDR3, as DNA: TGTGCCAGCAGCTTACCACATATAGGCAGGGCGACCTACGAGCAGTACTTC.

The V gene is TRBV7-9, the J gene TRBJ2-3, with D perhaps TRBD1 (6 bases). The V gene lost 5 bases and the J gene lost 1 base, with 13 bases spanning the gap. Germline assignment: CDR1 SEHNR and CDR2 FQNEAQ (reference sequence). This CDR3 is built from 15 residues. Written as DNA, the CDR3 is TGTGCCAGCAGCGGTGGACAGATCCGCACAGATACGCAGTATTTT. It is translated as CASSGGQIRTDTQYF. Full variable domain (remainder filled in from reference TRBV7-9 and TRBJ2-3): DTGVSQNPRHKITKRGQNVTFRCDPISEHNRLYWYRQTLGQGPEFLTYFQNEAQLEKSRLLSDRFSAERPKGSFSTLEIQRTEQGDSAMYLCASSGGQIRTDTQYFGPGTRLTVL.

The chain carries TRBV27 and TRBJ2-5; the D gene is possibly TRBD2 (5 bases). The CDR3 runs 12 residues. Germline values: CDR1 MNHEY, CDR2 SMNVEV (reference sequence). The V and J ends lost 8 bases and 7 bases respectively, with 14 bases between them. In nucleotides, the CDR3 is TGTGCCAGCGGGCCGGGGTTGGGGACCCAGTACTTC. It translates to CASGPGLGTQYF.

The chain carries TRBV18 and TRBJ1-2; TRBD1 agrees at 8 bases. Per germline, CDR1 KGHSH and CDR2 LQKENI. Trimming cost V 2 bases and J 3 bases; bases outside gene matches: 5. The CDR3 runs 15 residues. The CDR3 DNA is TGTGCCAGCTCACCAAATAAGACAGGGGACTATGGCTACACCTTC. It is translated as CASSPNKTGDYGYTF.

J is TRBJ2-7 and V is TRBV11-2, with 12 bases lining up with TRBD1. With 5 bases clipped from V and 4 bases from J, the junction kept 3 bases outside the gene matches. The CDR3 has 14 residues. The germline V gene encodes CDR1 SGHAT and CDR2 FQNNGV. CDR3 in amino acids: CASSVGQGAYEQYF. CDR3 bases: TGTGCCAGCAGCGTGGGACAGGGGGCTTACGAGCAGTACTTC.